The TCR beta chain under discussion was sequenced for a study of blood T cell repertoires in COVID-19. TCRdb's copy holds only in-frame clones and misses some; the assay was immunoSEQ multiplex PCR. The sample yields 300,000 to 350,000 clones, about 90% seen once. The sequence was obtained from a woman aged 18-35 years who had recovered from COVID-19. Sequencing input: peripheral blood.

CDR3 DNA sequence: TGCAGCGTTGACCGGACTAGCGGGAAAGGTGGGGGATTCGCAGATACGCAGTATTTT. Translated, it gives CSVDRTSGKGGGFADTQYF. The chain combines TRBV29-1 with TRBJ2-3, with 12 bases identical to TRBD2. V lost 3 bases and J lost 4; bases outside the gene matches: 17. The CDR3 sequence is 19 residues long. Per the germline V gene, CDR1 is SQVTM and CDR2 is ANQGSEA.